These 14 T cell receptor beta chains were sequenced from one sample in a study of blood T cell repertoires in COVID-19. Using immunoSEQ multiplex PCR, the repertoire was profiled, and TCRdb retains in-frame clones only, with some absent. The sample has about 120,000 clones; approximately 80% are singletons. Sequenced material: peripheral blood. The receptors derive from a man aged 50 to 60 with acute or convalescent COVID-19.

This clone was detected once. The chain joins TRBV9 to TRBJ2-7; D uncertain. CDR3 size: 14 residues. Germline CDR1 and CDR2: SGDLS and YYNGEE. Trimming cost V 0 bases and J 6 bases, with 13 bases left between them. Here the CDR3 DNA reads TGTGCCAGCAGCGTAGTACCCATGTCAGGCGAGCAGTACTTC. Translated, it gives CASSVVPMSGEQYF.

The chain uses TRBV25-1 and TRBJ1-1; 7 bases fit TRBD1. V gave up 3 bases and J gave up 8 bases; unmatched junction bases: 6. The CDR3 is made up of 13 amino acids. In germline, CDR1 is MGHDK, CDR2 SYGVNS. The DNA of the CDR3 is TGTGCCAGCAGTGAGACAGGGTTTCGGGAAGCTTTCTTT. It codes for CASSETGFREAFF.

This chain connects TRBV11-2 to TRBJ1-6; possible D gene TRBD1, 5 bases. Between the trimmed V and J ends, which lost 2 bases and 2 bases, there was a span of 19 bases. This CDR3 has 19 amino acids. Germline CDR1 reads SGHAT; CDR2 reads FQNNGV. CDR3 coding DNA: TGTGCCAGCAGCTTACCCTCAGAAAGACAGTCCCCCTATAATTCACCCCTCCACTTT. Translating it yields CASSLPSERQSPYNSPLHF.

This clone was seen only a few times. This chain links TRBV10-3 with TRBJ2-3, with TRBD2 matching 11 bases. The CDR3 is 15 amino acids. The V gene's germline CDR1 is ENHRY and CDR2 SYGVKD. V shed 5 bases and J 2 bases; nucleotides not matched to a gene: 3. CDR3 sequence (DNA): TGTGCCATCAGTTTAGCGGGAGGGTACACAGATACGCAGTATTTT. Its translation is CAISLAGGYTDTQYF.

The DNA for the CDR3 is TGTGCCAGCAGCCGTTACAGTAACACTGAAGCTTTCTTT. Protein product: CASSRYSNTEAFF. This chain uses TRBV14 with TRBJ1-1; D gene ambiguous. V was pared by 4 bases and J by 2 bases, with 8 bases between. The CDR3 has 13 residues. Germline V gene lookup returns CDR1 SGHDN and CDR2 FVKESK. Full variable domain (remainder filled in from reference TRBV14 and TRBJ1-1): EAGVTQFPSHSVIEKGQTVTLRCDPISGHDNLYWYRRVMGKEIKFLLHFVKESKQDESGMPNNRFLAERTGGTYSTLKVQPAELEDSGVYFCASSRYSNTEAFFGQGTRLTVV.

The J gene is TRBJ2-3, the V gene TRBV19; D gene unclear. Deletions cut 2 bases from V and 8 bases from J, with 5 bases between. Germline V gives CDR1 LNHDA, CDR2 SQIVND (reference sequence). The CDR3 sequence is 11 residues long. CDR3 bases: TGTGCCAGTAGTATAATCGGTACGCAGTATTTT. It translates to CASSIIGTQYF.

This chain connects TRBV5-8 to TRBJ2-3; 12 bases are shared with TRBD2. Germline V lookup: CDR1 SGHTS, CDR2 YDEGEE. V dropped 5 bases and J dropped 4; count of bases not matched to a gene: 5. The CDR3 spans 15 residues. CDR3 protein: CASRTTSGRPDTQYF. DNA of the CDR3: TGTGCCAGCAGAACCACTAGCGGGAGGCCAGATACGCAGTATTTT. Supplemented by reference TRBV5-8 and TRBJ2-3, the full variable domain reads EAGVTQSPTHLIKTRGQQATLRCSPISGHTSVYWYQQALGLGLQFLLWYDEGEERNRGNFPPRFSGRQFPNYSSELNVNALELEDSALYLCASRTTSGRPDTQYFGPGTRLTVL.

V usage is TRBV11-2 and J usage is TRBJ1-3, with D possibly being TRBD1 (5 bases). This CDR3 is 16 amino acids long. Germline loops: CDR1 SGHAT, CDR2 FQNNGV. Trimming stripped 4 bases from V and 4 bases from J, with 17 bases between. The CDR3 protein is CASSSPRGKLGNTIYF. CDR3 nucleotide sequence: TGTGCCAGCAGCTCCCCGCGGGGGAAGTTAGGAAACACCATATATTTT.

This rearrangement joins TRBV7-3 to TRBJ2-3, with D perhaps TRBD2 (6 bases). This CDR3 spans 15 amino acids. Germline CDR1 is SGHTA and CDR2 is FQGTGA. Between the trimmed V and J ends, which lost 4 bases and 6 bases, there was a span of 17 bases. CDR3 DNA: TGTGCCAGCAGCTCAAGGGCGGGGCCCCAGGATACGCAGTATTTT. Translating gives CASSSRAGPQDTQYF.

The chain is built from TRBV3-1 (or the pseudogene TRBV3-2) and TRBJ2-1; a weak D match, TRBD1 (5 bases). This CDR3 has 14 amino acids. Between the trimmed V and J ends, which lost 1 base and 7 bases, there was a span of 11 bases. Germline CDR1 is LGHDT and CDR2 is YNNKEL (reference sequence). CDR3 in DNA: TGTGCCAGCAGCCAAGCGGCGCGGACAAATGAGCAGTTCTTC. Amino acids: CASSQAARTNEQFF.

To note about this clone: The identical CDR3 is also encoded by other nucleotide sequences in the sample. The chain couples TRBV5-1 to TRBJ1-3; D uncertain. V shed 1 base and J shed 3 bases, with 11 bases lying between them. CDR3 length equals 15 residues. CDR1 SGHRS and CDR2 YFSETQ come from the germline V gene. The CDR3 nucleotides are TGCGCCAGCAGCTTGAGTCGGGGTGATGGAAACACCATATATTTT. This codes for CASSLSRGDGNTIYF.

A remark on this clone: Within the sample, other DNA sequences also encode this same CDR3. This chain links TRBV6-1 with TRBJ1-4; D unresolved. Germline-derived CDR1 and CDR2 are MNHNS and SASEGT. There are 13 residues in the CDR3. Trimming pared 2 bases from V and 7 bases from J, leaving 8 bases between. The CDR3 spells CASSEPGGEKLFF. CDR3 DNA sequence: TGTGCCAGCAGTGAACCGGGAGGTGAAAAACTGTTTTTT.

This chain joins TRBV19 and TRBJ2-1; TRBD2 agrees at 11 bases. Germline CDR1 reads LNHDA; CDR2 reads SQIVND (reference sequence). This CDR3 comprises 16 residues. V shed 2 bases, J shed 4 bases, and the junction held 4 bases outside the gene matches. The CDR3 DNA reads TGTGCCAGTAGTATAACTAGCGGGAGACGGTACAATGAGCAGTTCTTC. Translated, it gives CASSITSGRRYNEQFF.

The V call is TRBV9, the J call TRBJ2-7, with D maybe TRBD2 (6 bases). The CDR3 loop spans 15 amino acids. Germline lookup yields CDR1 SGDLS and CDR2 YYNGEE. V was cut by 1 base and J by 1 base, with 12 bases left in between. CDR3 region: CASSVTGDPSYEQYF. DNA for the CDR3: TGTGCCAGCAGCGTAACGGGGGACCCTTCCTACGAGCAGTACTTC.